This T cell receptor (beta chain) was profiled in a study of shared clonotypes between healthy human individuals. Generated by immunoSEQ multiplex PCR, the TCRdb table keeps only in-frame clones and is missing some. This sample has some 2,000,000 clones, with under 97% found just once. Germline CDR1 is SEHNR and CDR2 is FQNEAQ (reference sequence). This CDR3 has 15 residues. Between the trimmed V and J ends, which lost 5 bases and 1 base, there was a span of 13 bases. Specimen: naive CD4+ T cells sorted from blood. As to subset: CD45RA+ positively selected. The TCR was taken from a man aged 18 to 30 in good health. J is TRBJ2-3 and V is TRBV7-9; D is unresolved. The CDR3 is CASSVWLGGTDTQYF. The CDR3, as DNA: TGTGCCAGCAGCGTGTGGTTGGGTGGCACAGATACGCAGTATTTT. The full variable domain, in which reference TRBV7-9 and TRBJ2-3 provide the parts outside the CDR3, is DTGVSQNPRHKITKRGQNVTFRCDPISEHNRLYWYRQTLGQGPEFLTYFQNEAQLEKSRLLSDRFSAERPKGSFSTLEIQRTEQGDSAMYLCASSVWLGGTDTQYFGPGTRLTVL.